Below, 15 T cell receptor beta chains from the same sample are listed, as sequenced in a study of blood T cells in healthy people across ages. A second PCR, run for roughly 7 to 11 cycles, used a sample-barcoded 5' primer plus a J-beta primer mix. TCRdb called the 5' RACE reads again in MiXCR, with one record for every CDR3 protein. The sample lists 600,000 to 850,000 distinct CDR3 sequences, around 46% seen once, with more than 20% in the top ten. The sequenced sample consisted of blood. Receptors originate from a woman aged 60-70 years in good health.

The chain links TRBV7-3 to TRBJ2-7; no firm D call. Germline CDR1 SGHTA, CDR2 FQGTGA. V shed 0 bases and J shed 7 bases, with 16 bases lying between them. This CDR3 spans 15 amino acids. The CDR3 bases are TGTGCCAGCAGCTTAACCCCAAACGGCTACAATGAGCAGTACTTC. Amino acids: CASSLTPNGYNEQYF.

This chain connects TRBV11-2 to TRBJ2-3; D is possibly TRBD2 (5 bases). This CDR3 has 15 residues. CDR1 is SGHAT and CDR2 is FQNNGV in the germline V gene. Deletions cut 3 bases from V and 0 bases from J, with 10 bases between. CDR3 in amino acids: CASSFQAASTDTQYF. CDR3 nucleotides: TGTGCCAGCAGCTTTCAAGCGGCGAGCACAGATACGCAGTATTTT.

This clonotype was detected a few times. The rearrangement uses TRBV3-1 and TRBJ2-3; no definite D call. Germline CDR1 and CDR2: LGHDT and YNNKEL (reference sequence). Trimming left V 0 bases short and J 0 bases short, with 10 bases between. This CDR3 is 16 amino acids long. The CDR3, as DNA: TGTGCCAGCAGCCAAGATAAGCCATGGAGCACAGATACGCAGTATTTT. Its protein product is CASSQDKPWSTDTQYF.

This chain joins TRBV6-1 and TRBJ2-7, with TRBD1 identical over 9 bases. CDR3 length: 15 residues. CDR1 MNHNS and CDR2 SASEGT come from the germline V gene. The trim removed 6 bases at V and 2 bases at J, leaving 8 bases unmatched. The chain's CDR3 is CASRVQGAITYEQYF. CDR3 coding DNA: TGTGCCAGCAGGGTACAGGGGGCAATAACCTACGAGCAGTACTTC.

V is TRBV2 and J is TRBJ1-1; D possibly corresponds to TRBD1 (5 bases). Germline lookup yields CDR1 SNHLY and CDR2 FYNNEI. Trimming removed 6 bases at V and 8 bases at J, with 10 bases between. This CDR3 spans 11 amino acids. CDR3: CASRDPGEAFF. The CDR3, as DNA: TGTGCCAGCAGGGATCCAGGGGAAGCTTTCTTT.

This clonotype turned up a few times. The chain has TRBV12-3 or TRBV12-4 and TRBJ2-7; no definite D call. This CDR3 contains 13 residues. Trimming cost V 7 bases and J 2 bases, with 12 bases left between them. For the CDR3, the DNA is TGTGCCAGCACCCCCCCTTTAGCCTACGAGCAGTACTTC. It specifies CASTPPLAYEQYF.

This clonotype has only a few counts. The genes are TRBV12-3 or TRBV12-4 and TRBJ2-5, with a weak D call TRBD1 (6 bases). V was trimmed by 4 bases and J by 4 bases, leaving 16 bases between them. There are 15 residues in the CDR3. CDR3 region: CASSSGNQGGETQYF. The CDR3 nucleotides are TGTGCCAGCAGTTCCGGGAACCAAGGGGGAGAGACCCAGTACTTC.

The chain is built from TRBV5-1 and TRBJ2-7, with 7 bases that match TRBD1. With V trimmed by 5 bases and J by 7 bases, 12 bases remained unmatched. This CDR3 spans 14 amino acids. The germline V gene has CDR1 SGHRS and CDR2 YFSETQ. DNA for the CDR3: TGCGCCAGCAGTCGAGGGGGCGAAGTGGAAGAGCAGTACTTC. Amino acid sequence: CASSRGGEVEEQYF. Looking up the rest from reference TRBV5-1 and TRBJ2-7 gives the full variable domain: KAGVTQTPRYLIKTRGQQVTLSCSPISGHRSVSWYQQTPGQGLQFLFEYFSETQRNKGNFPGRFSGRQFSNSRSEMNVSTLELGDSALYLCASSRGGEVEEQYFGPGTRLTVT.

The chain joins TRBV6-2 or TRBV6-3 to TRBJ1-6; weak D call: TRBD1 (5 bases). This CDR3 has 14 residues. The V gene's germline CDR1 is MNHEY and CDR2 SVGEGT. Trimming left V 3 bases short and J 9 bases short, with 12 bases between. The CDR3 DNA is TGTGCCAGCAGTTATGGGCAGGGTGCTTCACCCCTCCACTTT. Amino acid sequence: CASSYGQGASPLHF.

On this clonotype: One junction end does not reproduce the germline sequence, and a read error may be involved. This chain links TRBV3-1 with TRBJ2-4; D remains unclear. The DNA end is more similar to TRBJ2-7, so the J call may be wrong. Germline-derived CDR1 and CDR2 are LGHDT and YNNKEL (reference sequence). CDR3 length: 12 amino acids. Written as DNA, the CDR3 is TGTGCCGGCAGCCCTCCGTCCGTCGAGCAGTACTTC. Translation: CAGSPPSVEQYF.

CDR3 bases: TGTGCCAGCAGCCAAGATGGGCGGGCTAACTCCTACAATGAGCAGTACTTC. It encodes CASSQDGRANSYNEQYF. The V call is TRBV3-1, the J call TRBJ2-7; the D gene is possibly TRBD2 (5 bases). Germline V gene lookup returns CDR1 LGHDT and CDR2 YNNKEL (reference sequence). V lost 0 bases, J lost 7 bases, and 22 bases lay in between. This CDR3 region has 17 residues.

This clonotype occurred a few times. This rearrangement joins TRBV18 to TRBJ2-7; no definite D call. Looked up from germline, CDR1 is KGHSH and CDR2 is LQKENI. The V and J ends lost 2 bases and 2 bases respectively, with 10 bases between them. The CDR3 has 14 amino acids. The chain's CDR3 is CASSPSDGAYEQYF. In DNA form, the CDR3 reads TGTGCCAGCTCACCAAGCGATGGGGCCTACGAGCAGTACTTC.

J is TRBJ1-3 and V is TRBV3-1; no clear D. Trimming removed 0 bases from V and 4 bases from J, with 4 bases in between. Germline V gene sequence: CDR1 LGHDT, CDR2 YNNKEL (reference sequence). CDR3 length: 13 amino acids. The CDR3: CASSQDRGNTIYF. In nucleotides, the CDR3 is TGTGCCAGCAGCCAAGATCGGGGAAACACCATATATTTT.

The J gene is TRBJ1-5, the V gene TRBV5-1; D is possibly TRBD1 (5 bases). Per the germline V gene, CDR1 is SGHRS and CDR2 is YFSETQ. The ends were cut back, 4 bases at V and 3 bases at J, with 14 bases in the middle. The CDR3 runs to 15 residues. The CDR3 loop reads CASSEGLEDNQPQHF. The CDR3 coding sequence is TGCGCCAGCAGCGAGGGGCTCGAGGACAATCAGCCCCAGCATTTT.

The chain couples TRBV25-1 to TRBJ2-3, with D perhaps TRBD2 (7 bases). Germline V lookup: CDR1 MGHDK, CDR2 SYGVNS. The CDR3 has 14 amino acids. Trimming stripped 2 bases from V and 9 bases from J, with 15 bases between. This CDR3 is CASSEAGGARTQYF. The DNA of the CDR3 is TGTGCCAGCAGTGAAGCTGGGGGGGCTAGGACGCAGTATTTT.